These 5 T cell receptor beta chains were sequenced from one sample in a study of a mutant IDH1 vaccine in newly diagnosed glioma. Sequencing used immunoSEQ multiplex PCR; TCRdb keeps in-frame clones, though not all of them. In the table there are about 56,000 clones, about 80% of which are singletons. The time point denotes: week 47, end of study. In every dose of vaccine, 300 ug of mutant IDH1 20-mer peptide was given alongside topical imiquimod. Their antigens remain unidentified. This sample comprised PBMCs, obtained from a glioma patient whose treatment included an IDH1 peptide vaccine. All receptors come from a man aged 50-60 years with glioma.

The chain combines TRBV5-6 with TRBJ1-1, with D perhaps matching TRBD1 (6 bases). CDR1 and CDR2 (germline): SGHDT, YYEEEE. This CDR3 comprises 11 residues. V was trimmed by 0 bases and J by 11 bases, leaving 8 bases between them. The CDR3 is CASSLGGRAFF. CDR3 sequence (DNA): TGTGCCAGCAGCTTGGGGGGGCGTGCTTTCTTT.

The V and J genes are TRBV7-9 and TRBJ1-3; 10 nucleotides line up with TRBD1. V was clipped by 5 bases and J by 4 bases; unmatched bases: 14. This CDR3 region has 18 residues. Per germline, CDR1 SEHNR and CDR2 FQNEAQ (reference sequence). CDR3 sequence: CASSRDGQGVNKGNTIYF. DNA for the CDR3: TGTGCCAGCAGCCGTGACGGACAGGGGGTGAATAAAGGAAACACCATATATTTT.

At least ten counts were recorded for this clone. The rearrangement links TRBV5-6 to TRBJ1-1; D ambiguous. CDR3 length: 12 amino acids. Trimming took off 2 bases at V and 2 bases at J, with 4 bases between the two ends. Germline-derived CDR1 and CDR2 are SGHDT and YYEEEE. CDR3 residues: CASSFLNTEAFF. Here the CDR3 DNA reads TGTGCCAGCAGCTTTCTTAACACTGAAGCTTTCTTT.

The rearrangement uses TRBV7-2 and TRBJ2-5; 11 nucleotides match TRBD2. The CDR3 totals 16 residues. V lost 3 bases to trimming and J lost 8 bases; unmatched junction nucleotides: 11. Germline-derived CDR1 and CDR2 are SGHTA and FQGNSA. The CDR3 is CASSLTGTSGEGTQYF. CDR3 DNA: TGTGCCAGCAGCTTGACCGGGACTAGCGGTGAAGGAACCCAGTACTTC.

The chain has TRBV5-1 and TRBJ2-3; D unresolved. V lost 0 bases and J lost 1, with 9 bases in between. The CDR3 has 15 amino acids. Looked up from germline, CDR1 is SGHRS and CDR2 is YFSETQ. As DNA, the CDR3 is TGCGCCAGCAGCTTGGCCAAGGAAGGCACAGATACGCAGTATTTT. Translation gives CASSLAKEGTDTQYF.